Given below is one TCR beta chain in context. Methods used by the authors: Researchers report that nucleated cell counts were estimated from reference gene primer amplification. Clones were sequenced by immunoSEQ multiplex PCR, and TCRdb holds only the in-frame ones, with some missing. That table is the source of V, J and clone size, and D and trimming were worked out from the DNA. The repertoire has tens of thousands of clones, around 93% of them found once; the top ten carry about 3.1%. This specimen belongs to a study of blood T cell repertoires in COVID-19. Study details: The cDNA or gDNA used as material had been derived from T cells, B-cell-depleted T cells, or PBMCs.

V lost 2 bases to trimming and J lost 8 bases; unmatched junction nucleotides: 3. The CDR3 has 13 amino acids. CDR1 and CDR2 (germline): SGHTA, FQGTGA. This sequence originates from a man aged 50-59 years with acute or convalescent COVID-19. The genes are TRBV7-3 and TRBJ1-2; TRBD1 matches 9 bases. The sequenced sample consisted of peripheral blood. The CDR3 DNA reads as TGTGCCAGCAGCTTAGGGACAGGGAGCGGCTACACCTTC. It specifies CASSLGTGSGYTF.